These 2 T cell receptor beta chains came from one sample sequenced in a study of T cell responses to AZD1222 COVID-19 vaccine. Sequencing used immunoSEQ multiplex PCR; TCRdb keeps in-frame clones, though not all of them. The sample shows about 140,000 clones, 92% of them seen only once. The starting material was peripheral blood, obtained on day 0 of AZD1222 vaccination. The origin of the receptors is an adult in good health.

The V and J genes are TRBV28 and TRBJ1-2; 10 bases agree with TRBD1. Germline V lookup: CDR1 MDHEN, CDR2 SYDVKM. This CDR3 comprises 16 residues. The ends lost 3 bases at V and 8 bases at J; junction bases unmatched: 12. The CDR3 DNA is TGTGCCAGCAGTTTGGACAGGGGGAAGCCTCGTTCGGGCTACACCTTC. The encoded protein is CASSLDRGKPRSGYTF.

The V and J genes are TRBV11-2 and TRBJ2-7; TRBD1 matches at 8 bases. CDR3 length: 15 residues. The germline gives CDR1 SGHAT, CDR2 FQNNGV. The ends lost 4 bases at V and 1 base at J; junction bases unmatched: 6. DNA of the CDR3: TGTGCCAGCAGCTCGCCCCGGGACAGGTCCTACGAGCAGTACTTC. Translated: CASSSPRDRSYEQYF.